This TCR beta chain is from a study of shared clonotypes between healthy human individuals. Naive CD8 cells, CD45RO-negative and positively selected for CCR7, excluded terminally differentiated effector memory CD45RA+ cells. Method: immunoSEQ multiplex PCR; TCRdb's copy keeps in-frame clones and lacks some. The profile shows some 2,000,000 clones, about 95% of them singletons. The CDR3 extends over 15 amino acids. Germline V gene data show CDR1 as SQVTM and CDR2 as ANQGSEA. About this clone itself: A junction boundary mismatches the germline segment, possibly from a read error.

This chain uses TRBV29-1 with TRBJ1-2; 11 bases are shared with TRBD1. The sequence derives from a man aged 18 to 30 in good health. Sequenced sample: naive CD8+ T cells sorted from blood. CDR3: CSVEEDRGLNYGYTF. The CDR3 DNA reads TGCAGCGTGGAAGAGGACAGGGGGCTGAACTATGGCTACACCTTC.